This is a list of T cell receptor beta chains from one sample in a study of graft-versus-host responses after intestinal transplantation. Antigens for these TCRs are unknown. Sequencing was performed with immunoSEQ multiplex PCR; in TCRdb, only in-frame clones are kept and a portion is missing. The profile shows approximately 79,000 clones, 82% of them singletons. Sample: unstimulated CD4+ T cells sorted from spleen or lymph node cells, taken before intestinal transplant. The receptors originated from a human donor who received an intestinal transplant. Both conserved end residues are part of each CDR3. A D gene is named only where the DNA matches it firmly. Some rows mark clone size as missing; the rest say once, few, many or name a class of expanded clone.

D: NA; J: TRBJ2-3; V: TRBV21-1; length: 19; size: NA; CDR3: CASTPPAGGRKGNTDTQYF; DNA: TGTGCCAGCACCCCCCCCGCGGGGGGTCGTAAAGGGAACACAGATACGCAGTATTTT
D: TRBD2; J: TRBJ2-7; V: TRBV10-2; length: 13; size: NA; CDR3: CASRRGSTYEQYF; DNA: TGCGCCAGCAGGCGGGGGTCTACCTACGAGCAGTACTTC
D: NA; J: TRBJ1-2; V: TRBV5-1; length: 14; size: NA; CDR3: CASSFRSGSYGYTF; DNA: TGCGCCAGCAGCTTTAGGTCGGGGAGCTATGGCTACACCTTC
D: NA; J: TRBJ1-3; V: TRBV29-1; length: 14; size: NA; CDR3: CSVGGETSGNTIYF; DNA: TGCAGCGTTGGCGGAGAAACTTCTGGAAACACCATATATTTT
D: NA; J: TRBJ2-1; V: TRBV28; length: 15; size: NA; CDR3: CASSLEQGIYNEQFF; DNA: TGTGCCAGCAGTTTAGAACAGGGAATCTACAATGAGCAGTTCTTC
D: NA; J: TRBJ2-2; V: TRBV7-9; length: 16; size: NA; CDR3: CASSLLAGDPTGELFF; DNA: TGTGCCAGCAGTCTGCTGGCAGGGGACCCCACCGGGGAGCTGTTTTTT
D: NA; J: TRBJ1-1; V: TRBV6-1; length: 13; size: NA; CDR3: CAGGQIKNTEAFF; DNA: TGTGCCGGCGGACAGATCAAGAACACTGAAGCTTTCTTT
D: TRBD1; J: TRBJ1-4; V: TRBV7-9; length: 15; size: once; CDR3: CASSSLTGGNEKLFF; DNA: TGTGCCAGCAGCTCGCTGACAGGGGGTAATGAAAAACTGTTTTTT
D: TRBD1; J: TRBJ1-2; V: TRBV6-1; length: 13; size: once; CDR3: CASRDRVLDGYTF; DNA: TGTGCCAGCAGAGACAGGGTATTAGATGGCTACACCTTC
D: NA; J: TRBJ1-4; V: TRBV7-2; length: 18; size: NA; CDR3: CASSSPMGSPLPNEKLFF; DNA: TGTGCCAGCAGCTCACCGATGGGCAGCCCCTTACCTAATGAAAAACTGTTTTTT
D: NA; J: TRBJ1-5; V: TRBV18; length: 14; size: NA; CDR3: CASSVGRSNQPQHF; DNA: TGTGCCAGCTCGGTTGGCAGATCCAATCAGCCCCAGCATTTT
D: NA; J: TRBJ2-5; V: TRBV5-1; length: 15; size: NA; CDR3: CASSLQGGFQETQYF; DNA: TGCGCCAGCAGCCTACAGGGGGGGTTCCAAGAGACCCAGTACTTC
D: NA; J: TRBJ1-2; V: TRBV5-5; length: 13; size: NA; CDR3: CASSLTGDYGYTF; DNA: TGTGCCAGCAGCTTGACGGGGGACTATGGCTACACCTTC
D: TRBD1; J: TRBJ1-6; V: TRBV7-6; length: 15; size: NA; CDR3: CASSSRQGADSPLHF; DNA: TGTGCCAGCAGCTCGCGACAGGGGGCTGACTCACCCCTCCACTTT
D: TRBD2; J: TRBJ2-5; V: TRBV4-1; length: 16; size: NA; CDR3: CASSQVRLAGRETQYF; DNA: TGCGCCAGCAGCCAAGTGAGACTAGCGGGGAGAGAGACCCAGTACTTC
D: NA; J: TRBJ2-3; V: TRBV12-1; length: 19; size: NA; CDR3: CASSFLPAGGLQGSDTQYF; DNA: TGTGCCAGCAGCTTCCTCCCAGCGGGGGGCCTCCAAGGTTCGGATACGCAGTATTTT
D: TRBD2; J: TRBJ2-1; V: TRBV7-9; length: 18; size: NA; CDR3: CASSLRPGLAGASLRQFF; DNA: TGTGCCAGCAGCTTAAGGCCGGGACTAGCGGGAGCCTCATTACGGCAGTTCTTC
D: TRBD1; J: TRBJ1-1; V: TRBV4-3; length: 15; size: NA; CDR3: CASSPGTVLNTEAFF; DNA: TGCGCCAGCAGCCCCGGGACAGTTTTGAACACTGAAGCTTTCTTT
D: NA; J: TRBJ1-3; V: TRBV4-1; length: 16; size: NA; CDR3: CASSQENSLSGNTIYF; DNA: TGCGCCAGCAGCCAAGAGAACAGTCTCTCTGGAAACACCATATATTTT
D: NA; J: TRBJ2-1; V: TRBV5-1; length: 12; size: NA; CDR3: CASSLLASEQFF; DNA: TGCGCCAGCAGCTTGTTAGCGTCTGAGCAGTTCTTC
D: TRBD1; J: TRBJ1-6; V: TRBV6-5; length: 13; size: NA; CDR3: CASSTDRDSPLHF; DNA: TGTGCCAGCAGCACCGACAGGGATTCACCCCTCCACTTT
D: TRBD1; J: TRBJ2-1; V: TRBV28; length: 14; size: NA; CDR3: CASRRDRGINEQFF; DNA: TGTGCCAGCAGACGGGACAGGGGAATTAATGAGCAGTTCTTC
D: TRBD2; J: TRBJ2-5; V: TRBV6-1; length: 16; size: NA; CDR3: CASSEGVAGGQETQYF; DNA: TGTGCCAGCAGTGAAGGGGTAGCGGGGGGCCAAGAGACCCAGTACTTC